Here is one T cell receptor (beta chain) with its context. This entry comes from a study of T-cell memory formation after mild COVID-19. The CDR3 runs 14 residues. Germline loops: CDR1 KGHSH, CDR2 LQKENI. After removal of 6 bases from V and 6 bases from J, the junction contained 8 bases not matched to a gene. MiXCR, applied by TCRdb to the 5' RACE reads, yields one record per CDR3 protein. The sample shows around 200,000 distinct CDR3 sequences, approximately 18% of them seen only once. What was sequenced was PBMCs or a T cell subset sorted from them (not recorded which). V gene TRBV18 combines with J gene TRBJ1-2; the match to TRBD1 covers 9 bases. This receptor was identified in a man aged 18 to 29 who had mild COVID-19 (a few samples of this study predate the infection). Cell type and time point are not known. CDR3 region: CASSPRTGANGYTF. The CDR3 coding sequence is TGTGCCAGCTCGCCTCGGACAGGGGCGAATGGCTACACCTTC.